Below, 11 T cell receptor beta chains from the same sample are listed, as sequenced in a study of shared clonotypes between healthy human individuals. Only in-frame clones appear in the TCRdb table, and some are missing; sequencing was by immunoSEQ multiplex PCR. The profile shows 470,000 or so clones, about 78% of them singletons. Sample: PBMCs. Receptor source: a woman in her forties in good health. Some clones in this sample may be carry-over from other donors' samples.

The chain joins TRBV19 to TRBJ1-4, with D perhaps TRBD1 (6 bases). CDR3 length: 14 amino acids. Looked up from germline, CDR1 is LNHDA and CDR2 is SQIVND (reference sequence). Trimming shortened V by 9 bases and J by 10 bases, and 21 bases separated the two germline ends. The CDR3 protein is CASGSGGPPGKLFF. The CDR3, as DNA: TGTGCCAGCGGGAGTGGGGGGCCCCCCGGAAAACTGTTTTTT.

Only a few counts were recorded for this clone. The V and J genes are TRBV15 and TRBJ1-4, with D unresolved. V was cut by 0 bases and J by 5 bases, with 10 bases left in between. Germline assignment: CDR1 LNHNV and CDR2 YYDKDF (reference sequence). This CDR3 contains 15 residues. CDR3 in DNA: TGTGCCACCAGCAGAGATAGCAGACGAAATGAAAAACTGTTTTTT. Its translation is CATSRDSRRNEKLFF. Supplemented by reference TRBV15 and TRBJ1-4, the full variable domain reads DAMVIQNPRYQVTQFGKPVTLSCSQTLNHNVMYWYQQKSSQAPKLLFHYYDKDFNNEADTPDNFQSRRPNTSFCFLDIRSPGLGDTAMYLCATSRDSRRNEKLFFGSGTQLSVL.

CDR3 residues: CASSERPTGLSNQPQHF. DNA for the CDR3: TGTGCCAGCAGTGAACGACCCACAGGGCTTAGCAATCAGCCCCAGCATTTT. The chain employs TRBV6-1 and TRBJ1-5, with D perhaps matching TRBD1 (6 bases). The V end lost 2 bases, the J end lost 0 bases, and 14 bases lay between the germline ends. Germline values: CDR1 MNHNS, CDR2 SASEGT. The CDR3 totals 17 residues.

The J gene is TRBJ2-7, the V gene TRBV11-3; the D is unclear. The ends were cut back, 1 base at V and 1 base at J, with 11 bases in the middle. CDR1 is SGHNT, CDR2 YENEEA, per germline. The CDR3 length is 15 residues. CDR3 loop: CASSLGVGLSYEQYF. CDR3 DNA sequence: TGTGCCAGCAGCTTAGGTGTGGGTTTATCCTACGAGCAGTACTTC. Variable domain in full (rest from reference TRBV11-3 and TRBJ2-7): EAGVVQSPRYKIIEKKQPVAFWCNPISGHNTLYWYLQNLGQGPELLIRYENEEAVDDSQLPKDRFSAERLKGVDSTLKIQPAELGDSAVYLCASSLGVGLSYEQYFGPGTRLTVT.

The chain recombines TRBV29-1 with TRBJ1-1, with D maybe TRBD1 (5 bases). From germline, CDR1 is SQVTM and CDR2 ANQGSEA. The CDR3 extends over 11 amino acids. The V and J ends lost 6 bases and 5 bases respectively, with 10 bases between them. The CDR3 bases are TGCAGCGTGGGCAAGGGGACTGAAGCTTTCTTT. Protein: CSVGKGTEAFF.

The gene calls are TRBV5-1 and TRBJ2-1; D is undetermined. The CDR3 totals 14 residues. V shed 0 bases and J shed 8 bases, with 12 bases lying between them. Germline V CDR1 and CDR2: SGHRS, YFSETQ. The CDR3 region has the DNA TGCGCCAGCAGCTTGGACTCTTCCTGGGATGAGCAGTTCTTC. Translation gives CASSLDSSWDEQFF. The complete variable domain, with remaining parts taken from reference TRBV5-1 and TRBJ2-1, reads KAGVTQTPRYLIKTRGQQVTLSCSPISGHRSVSWYQQTPGQGLQFLFEYFSETQRNKGNFPGRFSGRQFSNSRSEMNVSTLELGDSALYLCASSLDSSWDEQFFGPGTRLTVL.

V gene TRBV9 combines with J gene TRBJ1-1; tentatively, D is TRBD1 (6 bases). CDR1 and CDR2 from the germline V gene are SGDLS and YYNGEE. The CDR3 covers 14 residues. Deletions cut 0 bases from V and 2 bases from J, with 8 bases between. CDR3 in DNA: TGTGCCAGCAGCGTAGCACAGGGAAACACTGAAGCTTTCTTT. It is translated as CASSVAQGNTEAFF.

The chain is built from TRBV7-2 and TRBJ2-1, with TRBD2 as a possible D gene (7 bases). CDR3 length: 16 residues. The germline gives CDR1 SGHTA, CDR2 FQGNSA. The V end lost 1 base, the J end lost 6 bases, and 16 bases lay between the germline ends. The CDR3 DNA sequence: TGTGCCAGCAGCTTAGTTTCGGGGGGCGGACGCAATGAGCAGTTCTTC. As protein: CASSLVSGGGRNEQFF.

The chain uses TRBV2 and TRBJ2-2; D unclear. This CDR3 spans 13 amino acids. V shed 11 bases and J shed 3 bases, with 13 bases lying between them. In germline, CDR1 is SNHLY, CDR2 FYNNEI. CDR3 loop: CAGKLYDTGELFF. The CDR3 DNA reads as TGTGCCGGCAAGTTATACGACACCGGGGAGCTGTTTTTT.

In the case of this clone: No conserved phenylalanine or tryptophan ends this CDR3, so it is likely a read error. The chain carries TRBV6-4 and TRBJ1-5, with a possible D match to TRBD1 (5 bases). V was clipped by 0 bases and J by 3 bases, with 9 bases between them. Germline CDR1 and CDR2: MRHNA and SNTAGT. This CDR3 is built from 15 residues. CDR3 coding DNA: TGTGCCAGCAGTGACTCTTGCAGGGTCAATCAGCCCCAGCATCTT. This encodes CASSDSCRVNQPQHL.

This chain uses TRBV7-8 with TRBJ2-2; 7 bases map to TRBD2. This CDR3 has 16 residues. Germline V gene lookup returns CDR1 SGHVS and CDR2 FQNEAQ. V dropped 0 bases and J dropped 6; count of bases not matched to a gene: 7. CDR3 sequence: CASSLALGGSSGELFF. Written as DNA, the CDR3 is TGTGCCAGCAGCTTAGCGCTGGGAGGGAGTTCCGGGGAGCTGTTTTTT.